This TCR beta chain emerged from a study of Tregs in tolerant kidney transplant recipients. Regarding the study as a whole: Expanding Tregs on activated donor B cells appeared to best identify donor-specific TCRbeta clones.

Using immunoSEQ multiplex PCR, the repertoire was profiled, and TCRdb retains in-frame clones only, with some absent. Found here are some 110,000 clones, about 91% of them singletons; the top ten hold more than 0.45%. CDR1 WNHNN and CDR2 SYGVQD come from the germline V gene (reference sequence). CDR3 length: 14 residues. The ends were cut back, 0 bases at V and 9 bases at J, with 12 bases in the middle. Points on this clone: The antigen remains unidentified.

The TCR sequence derives from a human donor in good health. V gene TRBV10-1 combines with J gene TRBJ2-1; tentative D call: TRBD2 (7 bases). Sequences were obtained from CD4+ T cells from blood. CDR3 sequence reads: CASSESGGLREQFF. CDR3 nucleotide sequence: TGCGCCAGCAGTGAGTCAGGGGGACTACGTGAGCAGTTCTTC.